This T cell receptor beta chain comes out of a study of blood T cells in healthy people across ages (dated by TCRdb to between 2015 and 2016). At the level of the whole study: In model experiments, template switching captured roughly one uniquely barcoded TCR beta cDNA molecule for every two T cells. Donors of different ages were randomly distributed across sequencing lanes to avoid experimental bias. Two additional independent replicas of 1 million unique cDNA reads from the same blood draw were analyzed for two donors (one aged 18 to 30 and one aged 80 or older). Four age groups were formed from the donors: young (average 16 years), middle-aged (approximately 40), aged (more than 55) and long-lived (approximately 78). Age-related changes in TCR beta repertoire diversity were measured in the study by deep sequencing normalized with unique cDNA molecular identifiers. What the study reported, not specific to this receptor: Conclusive comparison of naive and antigen-experienced compartments was prevented by the profiling of bulk unsorted PBMCs. The CMV infection status of donors was not known, potentially confounding age-related changes in expanded clonotypes. Estimates of total diversity based on one million sequenced T cells were considered lower bounds and underestimates. Observed TCR beta diversity per million T cells fell roughly linearly with age, and a significant reduction was already apparent by age roughly 40. Observed TCR beta diversity correlated strongly with the percentage of naive T cells measured by flow cytometry. Compared with the aged group, the long-lived group had more naive CD4+ T cells, fewer expanded clones and increased TCR diversity, a pattern suggesting age selection.

Libraries were built with 5' RACE. TCRdb shows the sequencer as Illumina HiSeq 2500. A second PCR of roughly 7 to 11 cycles was performed with a sample-barcoded 5' primer and a J-beta primer mix. Each TCR beta cDNA molecule received a unique molecular identifier from a template-switch 5' adaptor carrying 12 random nucleotides. Each sample yielded at least 3 million CDR3-containing paired-end reads. First-strand cDNA was synthesized from all RNA with the Mint cDNA synthesis kit, primed by a TRBC-specific oligonucleotide. All cDNA was treated with uracil-DNA glycosylase and then went through a first 18-cycle PCR with the universal primers M1SS and BC2_uni_R. The study's processing was this. Normalization of each sample was performed by random selection of 1 million high-quality reads, each carrying a distinct molecular identifier. Instead of being binned into consensus sequences, reads with shared molecular identifiers were discarded. CDR3 identification, clonotype clustering and error correction used MiTCR with a Q25 quality threshold and the strictest error-elimination algorithm. A nonparametric unseen species model using Euler transformation provided a lower-bound estimate of total TCR beta diversity. TCRdb handled the public reads itself, with Q25 trimming in fastp and clone calling in MiXCR, and kept productive beta chains. Entries that share a CDR3 protein sequence are merged under the most common genes and DNA. Clone size and V and J calls follow TCRdb, not the original study. Here the sample has about 900,000 distinct CDR3 sequences; about 62% occur a single time. The ten top clones hold 28% of the sample.

The CDR3 runs 15 amino acids, cysteine and phenylalanine included. Only the CDR3 portion is preserved as DNA: 45 bases, with reading frame beginning at the first base. V is reduced by 2 bases and J by 0 bases, leaving a spacing of 12 bases between them. Sequences DFQATT (CDR1) and SNEGSKA (CDR2) are obtained from the germline V gene (reference sequence). The approximately 39 donors, aged roughly 6 to 95 years, were systemically healthy Caucasian individuals from Russia. Each donor gave roughly 9.5 milliliters of peripheral blood, collected into EDTA-treated Vacutainer tubes. Ficoll-Paque density-gradient centrifugation was used to isolate PBMCs, with at least 6 million per sample. Total RNA was extracted from PBMCs with Trizol reagent, with at least 6 micrograms obtained per sample. For every donor, flow cytometry on a PBMC aliquot measured the percentage of naive CD45RAhigh/CD27high T cells. In regard to this clonotype: The antigen it recognizes is unknown. Qualities for individual bases were not recorded, and no much larger clone is one base off.

This clonotype was sampled from a young man in good health. Sequencing was performed on blood. The V gene is TRBV20-1 and the J gene is TRBJ2-3; the D call is possibly TRBD1 or TRBD2, each sharing 6 bases. The CDR3 has the sequence CSARKGGTSTDTQYF. The nucleotides are TGCAGTGCTAGAAAAGGGGGGACCAGCACAGATACGCAGTATTTT.